This entry lists 19 T cell receptor beta chains sequenced from one sample in a study of T cells in Graves' hyperthyroidism and ophthalmopathy. Amplification yielded TCR beta CDR3 regions, with RNA transcripts as the source. The HTBI primer set served for first-round RT-PCR of the TCR CDR3. TCRdb reprocessed the multiplex PCR reads with MiXCR, giving one entry per CDR3 protein. The data contain a few hundred thousand distinct CDR3 sequences, 17% of them singletons. The specimen sequenced was blood. Receptor source: a woman between 55 and 75 years old with Graves' ophthalmopathy.

This clonotype appeared many times. This chain connects TRBV5-4 to TRBJ2-5; TRBD1 is a possible D gene (6 bases). CDR1 and CDR2 (germline): SGHNT, YYREEE (reference sequence). With 3 bases removed from V and 4 bases from J, the gap between germline ends came to 16 bases. This CDR3 spans 15 amino acids. The CDR3 spells CASSSPGDLGETQYF. CDR3 nucleotides: TGTGCCAGCAGCTCCCCAGGGGATCTTGGAGAGACCCAGTACTTC.

This clonotype was picked up many times. The chain has TRBV7-9 and TRBJ1-2; a possible D gene is TRBD1 (5 bases). There are 15 residues in the CDR3. Trimming took off 0 bases at V and 6 bases at J, with 14 bases between the two ends. Germline V gene sequence: CDR1 SEHNR, CDR2 FQNEAQ (reference sequence). CDR3: CASSLAPSGRHGYTF. The CDR3 nucleotides are TGTGCCAGCAGCTTAGCACCATCAGGGAGACATGGCTACACCTTC. Using reference TRBV7-9 and TRBJ1-2 for the parts outside the CDR3, the full variable domain is DTGVSQNPRHKITKRGQNVTFRCDPISEHNRLYWYRQTLGQGPEFLTYFQNEAQLEKSRLLSDRFSAERPKGSFSTLEIQRTEQGDSAMYLCASSLAPSGRHGYTFGSGTRLTVV.

V gene TRBV10-3 combines with J gene TRBJ2-1; possibly TRBD1 or TRBD2 for D (5 bases each). Germline assignment: CDR1 ENHRY and CDR2 SYGVKD. The CDR3 length is 14 residues. The germline V and J ends were trimmed by 8 bases and 1 base, with 12 bases remaining between them. CDR3 coding DNA: TGTGCCATCGGTGGGACGGAATCCTACAATGAGCAGTTCTTC. Protein product: CAIGGTESYNEQFF.

This clonotype was observed many times. One base away lies a much larger clone, so this may be a sequencing read error. V is TRBV27 and J is TRBJ1-2, with unresolved D. V shed 5 bases and J shed 1 base, with 8 bases lying between them. Per germline, CDR1 MNHEY and CDR2 SMNVEV (reference sequence). The length of the CDR3 is 13 residues. CDR3 sequence (DNA): TGTGCCAGCAGTCCCGACATTAACTATGGCTACACCTTC. The encoded protein is CASSPDINYGYTF.

This clonotype showed up just a few times. Here the CDR3 reads CASSIARGLESIGVYEQYF. The DNA for the CDR3 is TGTGCCAGTAGTATCGCTCGGGGACTTGAGTCTATAGGGGTCTACGAGCAGTACTTC. The chain has TRBV19 and TRBJ2-7; possible D gene TRBD2, 6 bases. This CDR3 is 19 amino acids long. CDR1 LNHDA and CDR2 SQIVND come from the germline V gene (reference sequence). The V end was cut by 3 bases, the J end by 3 bases, with 27 bases between.

The sample holds many counts of this clonotype. The chain recombines TRBV10-3 with TRBJ1-2; D call uncertain. CDR1 ENHRY and CDR2 SYGVKD come from the germline V gene. Trimming took 4 bases from V and 6 from J, leaving 12 bases between them. The CDR3 runs to 13 residues. The CDR3 protein is CAISAAVADGYTF. The CDR3 DNA follows: TGTGCCATCAGTGCGGCAGTCGCGGATGGCTACACCTTC.

In this sample, this clonotype turned up many times. This sequence joins TRBV20-1 and TRBJ1-1, with D perhaps TRBD1 (6 bases). V was pared by 3 bases and J by 4 bases, with 15 bases between. CDR3 size: 14 residues. Germline CDR1 DFQATT, CDR2 SNEGSKA (reference sequence). The CDR3, as DNA: TGCAGTGCTAGTTTACCGGGGGCCCCCACTGAAGCTTTCTTT. It encodes CSASLPGAPTEAFF.

This clonotype has at least ten counts. The chain has TRBV6-6 and TRBJ1-5; D is uncertain. Germline values: CDR1 MNHNY, CDR2 SVGAGI (reference sequence). CDR3 length: 13 residues. Trimming stripped 0 bases from V and 6 bases from J, with 6 bases between. The CDR3 here is CASSYSPVQPQHF. The CDR3 DNA follows: TGTGCCAGCAGTTACTCTCCTGTTCAGCCCCAGCATTTT.

About this clonotype: A much bigger clone sits one base away, suggesting this may be a read error. This chain joins TRBV5-1 and TRBJ1-1, with 9 nucleotides matching TRBD1. The germline V gene encodes CDR1 SGHRS and CDR2 YFSETQ. V gave up 4 bases and J gave up 1 base; unmatched junction bases: 11. This CDR3 has 17 residues. The CDR3 DNA follows: TGCGCCAGCAGCCCAAACAGGGGGCGGGCAAGGAACACTGAAGCTTTCTTT. This sequence encodes CASSPNRGRARNTEAFF.

This chain joins TRBV12-3 or TRBV12-4 and TRBJ1-4, with D possibly matching TRBD1 (5 bases). V lost 4 bases and J lost 7, with 19 bases in between. The CDR3 has 16 amino acids. CDR3 sequence reads: CASSWNTGTDAEKLFF. The DNA of the CDR3 is TGTGCCAGCAGTTGGAACACCGGGACCGACGCTGAAAAACTGTTTTTT.

V is TRBV20-1 and J is TRBJ2-4, with 16 nucleotides matching TRBD2. The junction had 7 bases not matched to a gene; V was cut back by 3 bases and J by 2 bases. The CDR3 consists of 18 residues. Germline CDR1 is DFQATT and CDR2 is SNEGSKA (reference sequence). The CDR3: CSARPGLAGGVTKNIQYF. The CDR3 DNA reads as TGCAGTGCTAGGCCGGGACTAGCGGGGGGGGTAACCAAAAACATTCAGTACTTC.

There are many counts of this clonotype. This chain joins TRBV7-2 and TRBJ1-4; a weak D match, TRBD1 (5 bases). Per germline, CDR1 SGHTA and CDR2 FQGNSA. The length of the CDR3 is 17 residues. The V end was cut by 1 base, the J end by 4 bases, with 16 bases between. The CDR3 loop is CASSLVPVGTYNEKLFF. CDR3 nucleotide sequence: TGTGCCAGCAGCTTAGTACCGGTCGGGACCTATAATGAAAAACTGTTTTTT.

This clonotype was observed at least ten times. The chain employs TRBV20-1 and TRBJ2-5; no reliable D call. Per germline, CDR1 DFQATT and CDR2 SNEGSKA (reference sequence). The CDR3 has 10 amino acids. The V end lost 6 bases, the J end lost 4 bases, and 6 bases lay between the germline ends. The DNA of the CDR3 is TGCAGTGCCTTAGGAGAGACCCAGTACTTC. Translation: CSALGETQYF.

The V gene is TRBV27, the J gene TRBJ1-5; 9 nucleotides align to TRBD1. This CDR3 has 16 residues. From germline, CDR1 is MNHEY and CDR2 SMNVEV (reference sequence). The V and J ends lost 5 bases and 3 bases, in that order; junction bases with no gene match: 8. The CDR3 nucleotides are TGTGCCAGCAGTACCTGGACAGGGGCCAACAATCAGCCCCAGCATTTT. Its translation is CASSTWTGANNQPQHF.

The rearrangement joins TRBV5-5 to TRBJ1-6, with 9 bases aligning to TRBD1. CDR3 length: 15 amino acids. With V trimmed by 0 bases and J by 9 bases, 4 bases remained unmatched. Per the germline V gene, CDR1 is SGHKS and CDR2 is YYEKEE (reference sequence). CDR3 DNA: TGTGCCAGCAGCTTGGAGGGACAGGGTCGTTCACCCCTCCACTTT. Translation: CASSLEGQGRSPLHF.

This clonotype was seen many times. V and J are TRBV15 and TRBJ1-1, with D hard to call. The V end lost 4 bases, the J end lost 7 bases, and 13 bases lay between the germline ends. The CDR3 extends over 13 amino acids. Germline CDR1 and CDR2: LNHNV and YYDKDF (reference sequence). CDR3 sequence: CATSTGNKGEAFF. CDR3 in DNA: TGTGCCACCAGCACAGGTAATAAAGGTGAAGCTTTCTTT.

This clonotype was counted a few times. V gene TRBV5-5 combines with J gene TRBJ2-3; 12 bases align to TRBD2. CDR1 and CDR2 from the germline V gene are SGHKS and YYEKEE (reference sequence). V was pared by 4 bases and J by 6 bases, with 9 bases of the junction left unmatched. This CDR3 has 16 amino acids. The CDR3 reads CASSPLTSGSLDTQYF. The CDR3 DNA is TGTGCCAGCAGCCCACTGACTAGCGGGAGCTTGGATACGCAGTATTTT.

This clonotype was seen many times. The CDR3 DNA reads as TGTGCCAGCACCCTTCGGTATCCCTCGACCACCTACGAGCAGTACTTC. Translation: CASTLRYPSTTYEQYF. V gene TRBV5-5 combines with J gene TRBJ2-7; D not certain. The V end was cut by 6 bases, the J end by 2 bases, with 21 bases between. There are 16 residues in the CDR3. In germline, CDR1 is SGHKS, CDR2 YYEKEE (reference sequence).

This chain uses TRBV7-2 with TRBJ1-2, with a tentative D call TRBD1 (6 bases). The V gene's germline CDR1 is SGHTA and CDR2 FQGNSA. Trimming removed 3 bases from V and 4 bases from J, with 12 bases in between. CDR3 length: 14 amino acids. The CDR3 sequence: CASSLGTTSYGYTF. The CDR3 DNA reads TGTGCCAGCAGCTTGGGGACAACTTCCTATGGCTACACCTTC. The full variable domain, completed using reference TRBV7-2 and TRBJ1-2, is GAGVSQSPSNKVTEKGKDVELRCDPISGHTALYWYRQSLGQGLEFLIYFQGNSAPDKSGLPSDRFSAERTGGSVSTLTIQRTQQEDSAVYLCASSLGTTSYGYTFGSGTRLTVV.